This entry lists 3 T cell receptor beta chains sequenced from one sample in a study of blood T cell repertoires in COVID-19. Here immunoSEQ multiplex PCR was the method, and the copy in TCRdb shows in-frame clones only, minus some. Among some 170,000 clones, 82% were seen once, and the ten largest hold over 7.5%. The sequenced sample was peripheral blood. These receptor sequences come from a woman in her 70s with acute or convalescent COVID-19.

The chain carries TRBV19 and TRBJ2-5; 14 bases map to TRBD2. CDR1 is LNHDA, CDR2 SQIVND, per germline (reference sequence). The length of the CDR3 is 16 residues. J lost 3 bases, V lost 6 bases, and 6 bases had no gene match. The DNA for the CDR3 is TGTGCCAGTAGCCGGAGACTAGCGGGAGGGGAAGAGACCCAGTACTTC. Translated: CASSRRLAGGEETQYF.

The chain has TRBV7-3 and TRBJ2-7, with 13 nucleotides matching TRBD2. The germline V gene has CDR1 SGHTA and CDR2 FQGTGA. The CDR3 covers 15 residues. The V segment lost 5 bases and the J segment 6 bases; nucleotides outside the gene matches: 7. CDR3: CASSRLAGGSGEQYF. The CDR3 nucleotides are TGTGCCAGCAGCCGACTAGCGGGGGGATCAGGCGAGCAGTACTTC.

The J gene is TRBJ1-6, the V gene TRBV10-3; TRBD1 might be the D (5 bases). In germline, CDR1 is ENHRY, CDR2 SYGVKD. Trimming removed 7 bases at V and 8 bases at J, with 15 bases between. The length of the CDR3 is 14 residues. CDR3 protein: CAITSSAGDSPLHF. CDR3 in DNA: TGTGCCATCACCTCTTCGGCGGGGGATTCACCCCTCCACTTT.